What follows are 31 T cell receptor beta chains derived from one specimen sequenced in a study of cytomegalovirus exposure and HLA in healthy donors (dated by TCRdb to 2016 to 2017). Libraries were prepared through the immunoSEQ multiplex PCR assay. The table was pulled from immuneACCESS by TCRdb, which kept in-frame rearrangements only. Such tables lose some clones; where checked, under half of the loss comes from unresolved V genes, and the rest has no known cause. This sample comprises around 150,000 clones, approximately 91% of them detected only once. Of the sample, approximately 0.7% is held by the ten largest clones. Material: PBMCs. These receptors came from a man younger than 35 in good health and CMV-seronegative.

The CDR3 sequence: CASSGPTGHSGNTIYF. For the CDR3, the DNA is TGTGCCAGCAGCGGACCAACAGGGCACTCTGGAAACACCATATATTTT. J is TRBJ1-3 and V is TRBV9, with TRBD1 as a possible D gene (6 bases). The CDR3 loop spans 16 amino acids. V was shortened by 3 bases and J by 0 bases, with 13 bases between the two germline ends. Germline V lookup: CDR1 SGDLS, CDR2 YYNGEE.

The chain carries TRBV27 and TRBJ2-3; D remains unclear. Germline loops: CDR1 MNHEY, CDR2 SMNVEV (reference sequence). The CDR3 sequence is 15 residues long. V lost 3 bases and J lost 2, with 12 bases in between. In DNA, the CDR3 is TGTGCCAGCAGTTTGTCGAGCGTTGCCACAGATACGCAGTATTTT. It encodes CASSLSSVATDTQYF.

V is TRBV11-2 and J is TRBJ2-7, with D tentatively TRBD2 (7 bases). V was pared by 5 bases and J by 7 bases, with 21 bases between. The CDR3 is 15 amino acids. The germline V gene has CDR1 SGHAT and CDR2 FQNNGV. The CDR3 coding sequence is TGTGCCAGCAGCCGACGGACTAGGGGGGATTGGGAGCAGTACTTC. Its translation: CASSRRTRGDWEQYF.

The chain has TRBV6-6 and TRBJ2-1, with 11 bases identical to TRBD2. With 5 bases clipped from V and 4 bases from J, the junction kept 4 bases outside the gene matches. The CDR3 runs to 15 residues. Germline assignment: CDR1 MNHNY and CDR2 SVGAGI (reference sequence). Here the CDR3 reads CASSTLAGGYNEQFF. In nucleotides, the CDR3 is TGTGCCAGCAGTACCCTAGCGGGGGGTTACAATGAGCAGTTCTTC.

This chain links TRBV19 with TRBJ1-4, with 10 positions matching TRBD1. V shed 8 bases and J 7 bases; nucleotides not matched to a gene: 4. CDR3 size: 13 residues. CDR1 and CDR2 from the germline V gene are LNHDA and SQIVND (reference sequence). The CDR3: CASSGQGREKLFF. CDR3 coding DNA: TGTGCCAGTTCGGGACAGGGGCGTGAAAAACTGTTTTTT.

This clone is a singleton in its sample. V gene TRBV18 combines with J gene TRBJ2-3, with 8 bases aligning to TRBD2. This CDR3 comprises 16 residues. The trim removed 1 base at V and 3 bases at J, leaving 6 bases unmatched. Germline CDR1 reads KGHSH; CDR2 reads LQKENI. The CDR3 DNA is TGTGCCAGCTCACCACTTCCGGGAGGGGGGACAGATACGCAGTATTTT. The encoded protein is CASSPLPGGGTDTQYF.

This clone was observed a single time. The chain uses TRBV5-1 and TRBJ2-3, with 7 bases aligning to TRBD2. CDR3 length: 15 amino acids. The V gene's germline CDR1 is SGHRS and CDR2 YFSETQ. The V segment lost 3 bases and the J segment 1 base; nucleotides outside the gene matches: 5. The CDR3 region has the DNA TGCGCCAGCAGCTGGGAGGGGTTTGGCACAGATACGCAGTATTTT. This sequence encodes CASSWEGFGTDTQYF.

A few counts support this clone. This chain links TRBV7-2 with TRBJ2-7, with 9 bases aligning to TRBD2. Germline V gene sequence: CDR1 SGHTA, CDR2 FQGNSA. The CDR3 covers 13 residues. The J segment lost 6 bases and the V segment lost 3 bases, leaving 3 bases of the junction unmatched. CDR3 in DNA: TGTGCCAGCAGCTTGGGCGGGAGGGGCGAGCAGTACGTC. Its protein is CASSLGGRGEQYV.

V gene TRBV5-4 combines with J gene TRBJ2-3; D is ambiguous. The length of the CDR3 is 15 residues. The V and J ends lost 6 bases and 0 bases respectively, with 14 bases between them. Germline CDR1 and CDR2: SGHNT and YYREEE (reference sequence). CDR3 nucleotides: TGTGCCAGCAAAGCCGTGGGCTCCAGCACAGATACGCAGTATTTT. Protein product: CASKAVGSSTDTQYF.

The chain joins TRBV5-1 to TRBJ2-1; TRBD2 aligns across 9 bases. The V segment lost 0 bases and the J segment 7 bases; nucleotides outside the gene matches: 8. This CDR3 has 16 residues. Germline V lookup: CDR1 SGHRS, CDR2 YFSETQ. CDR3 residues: CASSLVKGREGNEQFF. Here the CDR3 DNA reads TGCGCCAGCAGCTTGGTTAAGGGGCGGGAGGGGAATGAGCAGTTCTTC.

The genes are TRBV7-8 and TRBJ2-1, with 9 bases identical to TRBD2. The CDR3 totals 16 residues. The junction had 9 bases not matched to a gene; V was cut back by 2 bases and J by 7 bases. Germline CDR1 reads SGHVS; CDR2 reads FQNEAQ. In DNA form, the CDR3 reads TGTGCCAGCAGCTTATCGGCGGGGGGGCCTGGAAATGAGCAGTTCTTC. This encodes CASSLSAGGPGNEQFF.

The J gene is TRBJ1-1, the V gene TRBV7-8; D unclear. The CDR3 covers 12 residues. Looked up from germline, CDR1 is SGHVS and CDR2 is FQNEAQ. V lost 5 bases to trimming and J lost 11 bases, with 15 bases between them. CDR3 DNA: TGTGCCAGCAGCCCTCAATATAAGAGGGCTTTCTTT. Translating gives CASSPQYKRAFF.

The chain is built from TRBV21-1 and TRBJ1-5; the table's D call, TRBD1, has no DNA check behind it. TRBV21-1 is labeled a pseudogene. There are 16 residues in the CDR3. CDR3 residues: CASSYRGRGYFQPQHF. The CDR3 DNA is TGTGCCAGCAGTTACCGGGGCAGGGGGTATTTCCAGCCCCAGCATTTT.

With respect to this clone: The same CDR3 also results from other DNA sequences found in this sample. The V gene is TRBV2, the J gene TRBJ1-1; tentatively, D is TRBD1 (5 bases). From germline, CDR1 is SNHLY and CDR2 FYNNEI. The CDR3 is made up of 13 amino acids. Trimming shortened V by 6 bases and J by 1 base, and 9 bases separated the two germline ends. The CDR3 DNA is TGTGCCAGCAGCGGGCAGGGGAACACTGAAGCTTTCTTT. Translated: CASSGQGNTEAFF.

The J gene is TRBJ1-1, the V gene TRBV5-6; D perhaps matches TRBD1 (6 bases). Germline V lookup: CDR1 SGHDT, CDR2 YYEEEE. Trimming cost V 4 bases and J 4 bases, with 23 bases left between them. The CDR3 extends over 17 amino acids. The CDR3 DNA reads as TGTGCCAGCAGCCTATTAAGAATCGGACAGTATGGCACTGAAGCTTTCTTT. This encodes CASSLLRIGQYGTEAFF.

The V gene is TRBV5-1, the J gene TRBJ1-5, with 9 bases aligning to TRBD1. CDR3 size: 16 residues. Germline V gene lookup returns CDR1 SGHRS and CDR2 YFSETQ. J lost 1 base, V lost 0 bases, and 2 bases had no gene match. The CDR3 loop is CASSLGGTGSNQPQHF. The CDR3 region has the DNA TGCGCCAGCAGCTTGGGCGGGACAGGGAGCAATCAGCCCCAGCATTTT.

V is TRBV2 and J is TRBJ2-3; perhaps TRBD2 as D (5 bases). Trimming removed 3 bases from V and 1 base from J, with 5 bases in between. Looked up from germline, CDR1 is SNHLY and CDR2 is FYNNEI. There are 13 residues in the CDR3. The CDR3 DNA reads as TGTGCCAGCAGTGAGGAGGGCACAGATACGCAGTATTTT. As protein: CASSEEGTDTQYF.

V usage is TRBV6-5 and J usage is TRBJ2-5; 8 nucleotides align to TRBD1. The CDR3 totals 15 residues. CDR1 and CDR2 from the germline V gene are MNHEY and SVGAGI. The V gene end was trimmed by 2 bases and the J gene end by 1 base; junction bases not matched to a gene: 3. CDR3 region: CASSYHTGGQETQYF. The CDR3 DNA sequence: TGTGCCAGCAGTTACCATACAGGGGGCCAAGAGACCCAGTACTTC.

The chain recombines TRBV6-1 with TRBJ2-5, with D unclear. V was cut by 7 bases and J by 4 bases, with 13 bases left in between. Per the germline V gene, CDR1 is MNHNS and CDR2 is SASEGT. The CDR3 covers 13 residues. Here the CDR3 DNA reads TGTGCCAGCATTACCGGCCCTAGAGAGACCCAGTACTTC. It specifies CASITGPRETQYF.

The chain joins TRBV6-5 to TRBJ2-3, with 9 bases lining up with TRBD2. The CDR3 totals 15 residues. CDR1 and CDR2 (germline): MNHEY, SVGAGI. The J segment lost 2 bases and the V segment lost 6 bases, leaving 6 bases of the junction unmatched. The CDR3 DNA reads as TGTGCCAGCAGCTCCGGGACTAGCAACACAGATACGCAGTATTTT. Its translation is CASSSGTSNTDTQYF.

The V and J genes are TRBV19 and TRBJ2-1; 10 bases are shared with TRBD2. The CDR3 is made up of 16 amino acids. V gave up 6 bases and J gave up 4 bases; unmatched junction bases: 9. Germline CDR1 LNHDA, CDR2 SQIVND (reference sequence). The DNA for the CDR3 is TGTGCCAGTAGCCAAGCAGCGGGAGGGCCATACAATGAGCAGTTCTTC. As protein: CASSQAAGGPYNEQFF.

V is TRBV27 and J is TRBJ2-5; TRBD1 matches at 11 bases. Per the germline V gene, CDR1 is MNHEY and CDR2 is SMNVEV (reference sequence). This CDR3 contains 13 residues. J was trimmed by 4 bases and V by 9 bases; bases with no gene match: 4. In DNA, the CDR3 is TGTGCCAGTTTGGACAGGGGGCGAGAGACCCAGTACTTC. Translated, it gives CASLDRGRETQYF.

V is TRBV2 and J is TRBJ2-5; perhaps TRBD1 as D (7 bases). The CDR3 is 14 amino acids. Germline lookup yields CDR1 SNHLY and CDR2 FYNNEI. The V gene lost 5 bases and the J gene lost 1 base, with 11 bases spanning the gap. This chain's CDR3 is CASSQGGSQETQYF. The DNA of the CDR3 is TGTGCCAGCAGTCAGGGGGGCTCCCAAGAGACCCAGTACTTC.

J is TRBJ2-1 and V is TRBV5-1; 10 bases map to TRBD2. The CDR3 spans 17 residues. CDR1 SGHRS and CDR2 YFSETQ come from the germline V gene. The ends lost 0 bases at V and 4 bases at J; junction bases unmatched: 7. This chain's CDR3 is CASSLVESGRGYNEQFF. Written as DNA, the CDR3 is TGCGCCAGCAGCTTGGTAGAGAGCGGGAGGGGTTACAATGAGCAGTTCTTC. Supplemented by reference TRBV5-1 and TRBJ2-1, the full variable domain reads KAGVTQTPRYLIKTRGQQVTLSCSPISGHRSVSWYQQTPGQGLQFLFEYFSETQRNKGNFPGRFSGRQFSNSRSEMNVSTLELGDSALYLCASSLVESGRGYNEQFFGPGTRLTVL.

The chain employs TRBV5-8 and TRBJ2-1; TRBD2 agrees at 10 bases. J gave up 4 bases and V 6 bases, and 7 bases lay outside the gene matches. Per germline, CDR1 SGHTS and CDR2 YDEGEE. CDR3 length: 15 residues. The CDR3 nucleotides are TGTGCCAGCAACCCTAGCGGGAGTATTTACAATGAGCAGTTCTTC. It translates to CASNPSGSIYNEQFF.

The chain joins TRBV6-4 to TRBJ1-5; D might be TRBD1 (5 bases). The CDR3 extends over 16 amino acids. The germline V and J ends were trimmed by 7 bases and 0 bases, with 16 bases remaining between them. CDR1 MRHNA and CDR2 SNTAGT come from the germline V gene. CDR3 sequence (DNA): TGTGCCAGCAACGGGGGAAGTCAGGATAGCAATCAGCCCCAGCATTTT. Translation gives CASNGGSQDSNQPQHF.

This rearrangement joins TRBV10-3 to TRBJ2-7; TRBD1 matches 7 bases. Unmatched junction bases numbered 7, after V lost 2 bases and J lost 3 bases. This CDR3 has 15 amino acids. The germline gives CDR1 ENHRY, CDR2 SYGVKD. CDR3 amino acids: CAISERGHMDYEQYF. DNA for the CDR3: TGTGCCATCAGTGAGAGGGGGCATATGGACTACGAGCAGTACTTC.

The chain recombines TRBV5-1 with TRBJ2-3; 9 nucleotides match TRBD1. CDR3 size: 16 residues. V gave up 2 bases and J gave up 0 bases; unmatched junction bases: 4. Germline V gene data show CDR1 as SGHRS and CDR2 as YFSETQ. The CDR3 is CASSFYGQGSTDTQYF. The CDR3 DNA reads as TGCGCCAGCAGCTTTTATGGACAGGGGAGCACAGATACGCAGTATTTT.

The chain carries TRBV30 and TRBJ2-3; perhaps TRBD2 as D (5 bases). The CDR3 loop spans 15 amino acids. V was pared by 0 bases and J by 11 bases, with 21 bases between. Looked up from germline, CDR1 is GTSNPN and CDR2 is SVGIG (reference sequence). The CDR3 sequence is CAWSVISGNLGGQYF. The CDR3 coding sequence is TGTGCCTGGAGTGTTATCTCCGGGAACCTCGGTGGGCAGTATTTT. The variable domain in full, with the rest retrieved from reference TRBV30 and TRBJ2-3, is SQTIHQWPATLVQPVGSPLSLECTVEGTSNPNLYWYRQAAGRGLQLLFYSVGIGQISSEVPQNLSASRPQDRQFILSSKKLLLSDSGFYLCAWSVISGNLGGQYFGPGTRLTVL.

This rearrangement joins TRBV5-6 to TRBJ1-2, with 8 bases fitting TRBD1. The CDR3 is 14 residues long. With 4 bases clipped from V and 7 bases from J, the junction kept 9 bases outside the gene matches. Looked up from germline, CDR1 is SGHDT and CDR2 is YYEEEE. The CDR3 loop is CASSPGQAWSGYTF. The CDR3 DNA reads TGTGCCAGCAGCCCGGGACAGGCCTGGTCTGGCTACACCTTC.

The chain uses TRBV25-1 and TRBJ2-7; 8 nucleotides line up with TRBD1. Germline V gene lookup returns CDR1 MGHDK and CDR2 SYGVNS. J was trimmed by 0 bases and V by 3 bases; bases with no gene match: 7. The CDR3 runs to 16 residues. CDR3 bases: TGTGCCAGCAGTGACAGGGGGCCTGTAAGCTCCTACGAGCAGTACGTC. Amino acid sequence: CASSDRGPVSSYEQYV.